The sequence of this T cell receptor beta chain was determined in a study of blood T cell repertoires in COVID-19. Study-wide context: There were acute and convalescent COVID-19 samples, and they came from the United States, Italy and Spain. Nucleic acid was either cDNA or gDNA, and it came from T cells, B-cell-depleted T cells, or PBMCs.

Per the original methods: Estimated nucleated cell counts came from reference gene primer amplification. Measured with immunoSEQ multiplex PCR; TCRdb has only the in-frame clones, and not every one. V, J and clone size were drawn from that table, and D and trimming were deduced from the DNA. The table records over 200,000 clones, 80% to 85% of them present only once. The V segment lost 2 bases and the J segment 3 bases; nucleotides outside the gene matches: 4. This CDR3 region has 16 residues. Germline assignment: CDR1 MNHNS and CDR2 SASEGT. The sample taken for sequencing was peripheral blood. This sequence joins TRBV6-1 and TRBJ1-5, with 10 bases that match TRBD1. The TCR comes from a man aged 50-59 years with active or convalescent COVID-19. CDR3 loop: CASSESGQGHNQPQHF. CDR3 DNA: TGTGCCAGCAGTGAATCGGGACAGGGGCACAATCAGCCCCAGCATTTT.